This T cell receptor beta chain came from a study of shared clonotypes between healthy human individuals. Remarks on this clone: The antigen remains undetermined.

Assay execution proceeded at the deep level. Generated by immunoSEQ multiplex PCR, the TCRdb table keeps only in-frame clones and is missing some. The sample carries about 1.9 million clones, around 95% recorded once. Germline V gives CDR1 SGHVS, CDR2 FQNEAQ. The CDR3 covers 14 residues. The V gene lost 7 bases and the J gene lost 3 bases, with 16 bases spanning the gap. Study-wide results and caveats: What naive subsets generally showed was a larger estimated richness than memory subsets showed. Donor clonotype sharing was expected to depend on sequencing depth. Genetic and exposure-history diversity was limited by the small donor number.

Naive CD8 isolation took CD45RO-negative cells positively selected for CCR7 and excluded terminally differentiated effector memory CD45RA+ cells. Source material: naive CD8+ T cells from PBMCs. The chain links TRBV7-8 to TRBJ2-7, with D perhaps being TRBD1 or TRBD2 (5 bases each). This clonotype was sampled from a man younger than 35 in good health. Some clones in this sample may be carry-over from other donors' samples. CDR3 amino acids: CASNPRDGDYEQYF. The CDR3 nucleotides are TGTGCCAGCAACCCACGGGACGGGGACTACGAGCAGTACTTC.